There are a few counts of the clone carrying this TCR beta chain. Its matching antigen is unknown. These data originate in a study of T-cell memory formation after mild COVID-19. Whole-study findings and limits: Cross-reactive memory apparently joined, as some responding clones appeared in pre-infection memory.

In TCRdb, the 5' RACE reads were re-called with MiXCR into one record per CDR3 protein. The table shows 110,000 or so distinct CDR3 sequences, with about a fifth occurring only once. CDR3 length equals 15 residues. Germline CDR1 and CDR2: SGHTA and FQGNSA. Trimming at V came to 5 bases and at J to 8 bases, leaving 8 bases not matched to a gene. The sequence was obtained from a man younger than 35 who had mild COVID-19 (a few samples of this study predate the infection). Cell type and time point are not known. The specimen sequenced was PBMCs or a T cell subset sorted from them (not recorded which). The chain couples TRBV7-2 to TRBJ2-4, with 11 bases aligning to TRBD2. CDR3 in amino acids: CASSTFSGGADIQYF. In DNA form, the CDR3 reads TGTGCCAGCAGCACTTTTAGCGGGGGGGCTGACATTCAGTACTTC.